This T cell receptor beta chain comes out of a study of blood T cell repertoires in COVID-19. Study at large: There were acute and convalescent COVID-19 samples, and they came from the United States, Italy and Spain. Sources were T cells, B-cell-depleted T cells, or PBMCs; the material itself was cDNA or gDNA.

Per the original methods: For nucleated cells, counts were estimated from reference gene primer amplification. The protocol was immunoSEQ multiplex PCR, while the TCRdb copy is restricted to in-frame clones and leaves out a portion. The DNA gave D and trimming, while V, J and clone size come from that table. The data contain fewer than 650,000 clones, roughly nine tenths of them seen just once; the ten biggest clones take up 7.8%. The clonotype was recovered from a woman aged 50 to 65 with COVID-19, enrolled during active disease. Sequencing input: peripheral blood.

The CDR3 nucleotides read TGCGCCAGCAGCTTACAGGGGGTCGAGAACACTGAAGCTTTCTTT. The encoded protein is CASSLQGVENTEAFF. The genes are TRBV5-1 and TRBJ1-1, with 8 nucleotides matching TRBD1. Germline V CDR1 and CDR2: SGHRS, YFSETQ. Trimming cost V 2 bases and J 1 base; bases outside gene matches: 4. CDR3 size: 15 residues.